These 15 T cell receptor beta chains came from one sample sequenced in a study of blood T cell repertoires in COVID-19. Produced via immunoSEQ multiplex PCR; TCRdb's table is partial and in-frame only. The sample lists over 95,000 clones, 80% to 90% occurring once. Sequenced sample: peripheral blood. The receptors were gathered from a human donor in a cohort sampled during active COVID-19.

The chain uses TRBV3-1 (or the pseudogene TRBV3-2) and TRBJ1-6; no clear D. Between the trimmed V and J ends, which lost 1 base and 5 bases, there was a span of 12 bases. This CDR3 is built from 16 residues. CDR1 is LGHDT and CDR2 is YNNKEL in the germline V gene (reference sequence). The CDR3 sequence is CASSQGAAVNNSPLHF. In DNA form, the CDR3 reads TGTGCCAGCAGCCAAGGGGCAGCAGTGAATAATTCACCCCTCCACTTT.

The chain employs TRBV3-1 (or the pseudogene TRBV3-2) and TRBJ2-5, with D maybe TRBD2 (6 bases). The CDR3 totals 14 residues. V was pared by 2 bases and J by 4 bases, with 11 bases between. Germline-derived CDR1 and CDR2 are LGHDT and YNNKEL (reference sequence). This CDR3 is CASSQSGSRETQYF. DNA for the CDR3: TGTGCCAGCAGCCAATCCGGGAGTCGAGAGACCCAGTACTTC.

This clone has more than one count but fewer than ten. V is TRBV19 and J is TRBJ2-2; D may be TRBD2 (7 bases). This CDR3 has 16 amino acids. Trimming cost V 3 bases and J 7 bases, with 18 bases left between them. Germline CDR1 is LNHDA and CDR2 is SQIVND (reference sequence). The CDR3 is CASSIRGLHSSGELFF. For the CDR3, the DNA is TGTGCCAGTAGTATCAGGGGACTACACTCAAGCGGGGAGCTGTTTTTT.

The DNA for the CDR3 is TGTGCCAGCAGCCAAGACGTCGTCAGGGGGGCTTTCTTT. Translation gives CASSQDVVRGAFF. V is TRBV3-1 (or the pseudogene TRBV3-2) and J is TRBJ1-1; 7 positions match TRBD1. This CDR3 is built from 13 residues. V lost 0 bases to trimming and J lost 11 bases; unmatched junction nucleotides: 6. Germline V gene data show CDR1 as LGHDT and CDR2 as YNNKEL (reference sequence).

This clone was counted once. Written as DNA, the CDR3 is TGTGCCAGCACCCCCGCGGGAGTCGCTGAAGCTTTCTTT. It specifies CASTPAGVAEAFF. The chain recombines TRBV12-3 or TRBV12-4 with TRBJ1-1, with D unclear. The V end was cut by 7 bases, the J end by 6 bases, with 15 bases between. This CDR3 contains 13 residues.

The chain combines TRBV4-3 with TRBJ1-3; D may be TRBD1 (5 bases). Germline lookup yields CDR1 LGHNA and CDR2 YSLEER. This CDR3 is built from 16 residues. The germline V and J ends were trimmed by 1 base and 0 bases, with 10 bases remaining between them. This CDR3 is CASSQVGGYSGNTIYF. The CDR3 DNA follows: TGCGCCAGCAGCCAAGTCGGGGGGTACTCTGGAAACACCATATATTTT.

The CDR3 nucleotides are TGTGCCACCAGTGATTTGGGGCAGGAGCAGTTCTTC. Translation: CATSDLGQEQFF. This chain links TRBV24-1 with TRBJ2-1; D is uncertain. From germline, CDR1 is KGHDR and CDR2 SFDVKD. Trimming removed 0 bases from V and 10 bases from J, with 6 bases in between. CDR3 length: 12 residues.

The chain recombines TRBV24-1 with TRBJ2-2; TRBD1 agrees at 10 bases. Germline values: CDR1 KGHDR, CDR2 SFDVKD. The CDR3 totals 15 residues. With V trimmed by 2 bases and J by 6 bases, 2 bases remained unmatched. CDR3 protein: CATSDSGQGSGELFF. CDR3 coding DNA: TGTGCCACCAGTGATTCGGGACAGGGGTCCGGGGAGCTGTTTTTT.

This chain uses TRBV28 with TRBJ1-5; no clear D gene. Germline CDR1 MDHEN, CDR2 SYDVKM. V was clipped by 2 bases and J by 2 bases, with 10 bases between them. This CDR3 is built from 15 residues. This CDR3 is CASSLAAAGNQPQHF. In DNA form, the CDR3 reads TGTGCCAGCAGTTTAGCAGCAGCGGGCAATCAGCCCCAGCATTTT.

The chain carries TRBV7-3 and TRBJ2-7, with a weak D call TRBD2 (5 bases). The V gene's germline CDR1 is SGHTA and CDR2 FQGTGA. The CDR3 covers 14 residues. Trimming removed 3 bases from V and 1 base from J, with 10 bases in between. The CDR3: CASSLMTGSYEQYF. CDR3 in DNA: TGTGCCAGCAGCTTGATGACGGGGTCCTACGAGCAGTACTTC.

In this sample, this clone turned up a few times. The chain has TRBV10-3 and TRBJ2-7; 11 positions match TRBD1. The germline gives CDR1 ENHRY, CDR2 SYGVKD. With V trimmed by 2 bases and J by 6 bases, 0 bases remained unmatched. The CDR3 is made up of 13 amino acids. The CDR3 DNA reads as TGTGCCATCAGTGAGGGGACAGGGGGCGAGCAGTACTTC. Its protein product is CAISEGTGGEQYF.

The chain uses TRBV7-2 and TRBJ1-2; perhaps TRBD1 as D (5 bases). Germline CDR1 reads SGHTA; CDR2 reads FQGNSA. Trimming removed 2 bases at V and 5 bases at J, with 18 bases between. The CDR3 consists of 16 residues. The CDR3 here is CASSLSASGLQYGYTF. For the CDR3, the DNA is TGTGCCAGCAGCTTATCCGCCTCGGGACTCCAGTATGGCTACACCTTC.

The genes are TRBV30 and TRBJ1-1; 7 bases match TRBD1. The CDR3 loop spans 16 amino acids. V was clipped by 0 bases and J by 2 bases; unmatched bases: 9. Germline CDR1 GTSNPN, CDR2 SVGIG (reference sequence). CDR3 region: CAWSVQGSPTNTEAFF. For the CDR3, the DNA is TGTGCCTGGAGTGTACAGGGGTCCCCCACCAACACTGAAGCTTTCTTT. Drawing the rest from reference TRBV30 and TRBJ1-1, the complete variable domain is SQTIHQWPATLVQPVGSPLSLECTVEGTSNPNLYWYRQAAGRGLQLLFYSVGIGQISSEVPQNLSASRPQDRQFILSSKKLLLSDSGFYLCAWSVQGSPTNTEAFFGQGTRLTVV.

For this clone: This sample includes further DNA sequences coding for the same CDR3. The genes are TRBV6-5 and TRBJ1-2; 8 nucleotides align to TRBD1. CDR3 length: 14 residues. CDR1 and CDR2 from the germline V gene are MNHEY and SVGAGI. The J segment lost 7 bases and the V segment lost 2 bases, leaving 6 bases of the junction unmatched. CDR3 in amino acids: CASSYTGQGSGYTF. The CDR3 DNA sequence: TGTGCCAGCAGTTACACAGGACAGGGCTCTGGCTACACCTTC.

This clone has more than one count but fewer than ten. This sequence joins TRBV18 and TRBJ1-5; 10 nucleotides match TRBD1. V shed 4 bases, J shed 2 bases, and the junction held 5 bases outside the gene matches. This CDR3 comprises 16 residues. The germline V gene has CDR1 KGHSH and CDR2 LQKENI. This CDR3 is CASSRQGAGGNQPQHF. The CDR3 DNA sequence: TGTGCCAGCTCACGACAGGGGGCGGGAGGCAATCAGCCCCAGCATTTT.